This entry lists 6 T cell receptor beta chains sequenced from one sample in a study of shared clonotypes between healthy human individuals. Data came from immunoSEQ multiplex PCR; TCRdb stores just in-frame clones and leaves some out. Of some 120,000 clones listed, 55% to 70% are singletons. Sequencing used memory CD8+ T cells sorted from blood. Described subset: CD45RO+ cells pooled with CCR7-negative TemRA cells. These receptors were obtained from a woman in her twenties or thirties in good health.

V and J are TRBV28 and TRBJ2-7; unclear D gene. V lost 7 bases, J lost 1 base, and 20 bases lay in between. The germline gives CDR1 MDHEN, CDR2 SYDVKM. The length of the CDR3 is 16 residues. This CDR3 is CASNPQRGVYSYEQYF. CDR3 nucleotides: TGTGCCAGCAACCCACAGCGTGGGGTTTATTCCTACGAGCAGTACTTC. Variable domain in full (rest from reference TRBV28 and TRBJ2-7): DVKVTQSSRYLVKRTGEKVFLECVQDMDHENMFWYRQDPGLGLRLIYFSYDVKMKEKGDIPEGYSVSREKKERFSLILESASTNQTSMYLCASNPQRGVYSYEQYFGPGTRLTVT.

This chain's CDR3 is CASSSRTDSYEQYF. For the CDR3, the DNA is TGTGCCAGTAGTTCCCGGACAGACTCCTACGAGCAGTACTTC. The chain employs TRBV19 and TRBJ2-7, with D tentatively TRBD1 (6 bases). This CDR3 has 14 amino acids. Per the germline V gene, CDR1 is LNHDA and CDR2 is SQIVND (reference sequence). V was shortened by 5 bases and J by 0 bases, with 11 bases between the two germline ends.

This clone was seen more than once but under ten times. V is TRBV5-1 and J is TRBJ2-3, with TRBD2 matching over 7 bases. The V gene end was trimmed by 4 bases and the J gene end by 5 bases; junction bases not matched to a gene: 10. Germline-derived CDR1 and CDR2 are SGHRS and YFSETQ. This CDR3 has 15 amino acids. The CDR3 protein is CASSIGTIEEDTQYF. The CDR3 DNA follows: TGCGCCAGCAGCATTGGGACTATCGAAGAAGATACGCAGTATTTT.

V is TRBV15 and J is TRBJ1-4; the match to TRBD1 covers 10 bases. The CDR3 is 16 residues long. The ends lost 3 bases at V and 8 bases at J; junction bases unmatched: 9. Germline V gene sequence: CDR1 LNHNV, CDR2 YYDKDF (reference sequence). In nucleotides, the CDR3 is TGTGCCACCAGCAGGAACACCGGGACAGGGGACGAAAAACTGTTTTTT. Translation: CATSRNTGTGDEKLFF.

This chain links TRBV9 with TRBJ1-5; 8 nucleotides line up with TRBD1. Unmatched junction bases numbered 11, after V lost 3 bases and J lost 9 bases. This CDR3 spans 15 amino acids. The germline CDR1 and CDR2 sequences are SGDLS and YYNGEE. CDR3 bases: TGTGCCAGCAGCGCAACGGACAGGGCCGGTAGGCCCCAGCATTTT. It translates to CASSATDRAGRPQHF.

The J gene is TRBJ2-6, the V gene TRBV18; D might be TRBD1 (6 bases). Germline-derived CDR1 and CDR2 are KGHSH and LQKENI. Trimming stripped 10 bases from V and 2 bases from J, with 15 bases between. This CDR3 region has 15 residues. CDR3 nucleotide sequence: TGTGCCACTACCCCACCAGGGGCTGGGGCCAACGTCCTGACTTTC. As protein: CATTPPGAGANVLTF.